What follows are 8 T cell receptor beta chains derived from one specimen sequenced in a study of OX40 agonist ivuxolimab in advanced cancers. Profiled with immunoSEQ multiplex PCR; TCRdb holds only in-frame clones, not every one. The sample contains some 16,000 clones, roughly three quarters of which appear only once. The material sequenced was CD4+ or CD8+ T cells sorted from blood, taken in a trial of the OX40 agonist ivuxolimab. The receptor set was obtained from an adult with an advanced solid tumor such as melanoma, head and neck, liver or kidney cancer.

The genes are TRBV7-8 and TRBJ2-1, with D possibly TRBD2 on 5 matching bases. V shed 1 base and J shed 5 bases, with 9 bases lying between them. The germline CDR1 and CDR2 sequences are SGHVS and FQNEAQ. This CDR3 is 14 amino acids long. In DNA form, the CDR3 reads TGTGCCAGCAGCTTAGGAGGACTGAACAATGAGCAGTTCTTC. Amino acid sequence: CASSLGGLNNEQFF.

This clone was observed a handful of times. The chain carries TRBV2 and TRBJ1-6, with a possible D match to TRBD1 (6 bases). Germline assignment: CDR1 SNHLY and CDR2 FYNNEI. The CDR3 sequence is 15 residues long. Deletions cut 5 bases from V and 3 bases from J, with 11 bases between. The CDR3 loop is CASSSGVSYNSPLHF. CDR3 DNA: TGTGCCAGCAGTTCAGGGGTTAGCTATAATTCACCCCTCCACTTT.

V gene TRBV4-2 combines with J gene TRBJ2-1; D is tentatively TRBD1 or TRBD2 (6 bases each). V lost 0 bases, J lost 8 bases, and 11 bases lay in between. This CDR3 is 14 amino acids long. Per the germline V gene, CDR1 is LGHNA and CDR2 is YNFKEQ. CDR3 bases: TGTGCCAGCAGCCAAGACGGGGGCCGGTATGAGCAGTTCTTC. Protein sequence: CASSQDGGRYEQFF.

The chain couples TRBV5-1 to TRBJ1-1; no clear D gene. This CDR3 comprises 13 residues. The germline V gene encodes CDR1 SGHRS and CDR2 YFSETQ. V dropped 7 bases and J dropped 6 bases, with 16 bases sitting between them. The CDR3 sequence is CASGTREGSEAFF. CDR3 DNA: TGCGCCAGCGGCACTCGGGAAGGGTCTGAAGCTTTCTTT.

This chain uses TRBV2 with TRBJ2-5, with D possibly matching TRBD2 (6 bases). Germline V gene lookup returns CDR1 SNHLY and CDR2 FYNNEI. This CDR3 comprises 13 residues. With 7 bases removed from V and 4 bases from J, the gap between germline ends came to 13 bases. The CDR3 DNA is TGTGCCAGCATAGCCGAGGGAGGAGAGACCCAGTACTTC. The encoded protein is CASIAEGGETQYF.

The rearrangement uses TRBV11-2 and TRBJ2-3; 8 bases are shared with TRBD1. The CDR3 spans 17 residues. Germline CDR1 SGHAT, CDR2 FQNNGV. Losses at the gene ends were 0 bases for V and 6 bases for J; bases not matched to a gene: 11. The CDR3 coding sequence is TGTGCCAGCAGCTTAGAAACCGGCAGGGGGCGTTCGGATACGCAGTATTTT. Its translation is CASSLETGRGRSDTQYF.

V gene TRBV15 combines with J gene TRBJ2-5; D is possibly TRBD1 (5 bases). V gave up 4 bases and J gave up 1 base, with 13 bases separating them. The CDR3 runs 15 residues. Germline CDR1 reads LNHNV; CDR2 reads YYDKDF (reference sequence). DNA of the CDR3: TGTGCCACCAGCAACTTTAGGACAAGCCAAGAGACCCAGTACTTC. This encodes CATSNFRTSQETQYF.

This clone was counted only a few times. The chain uses TRBV11-1 and TRBJ2-1, with D possibly matching TRBD2 (5 bases). The CDR3 spans 16 residues. Trimming cost V 1 base and J 3 bases, with 13 bases left between them. In germline, CDR1 is SGHAT, CDR2 FQDESV (reference sequence). The CDR3 DNA reads as TGTGCCAGCAGCTTAGGGGGTAGCGCCTACTACAATGAGCAGTTCTTC. This sequence encodes CASSLGGSAYYNEQFF. Supplemented by reference TRBV11-1 and TRBJ2-1, the full variable domain reads EAEVAQSPRYKITEKSQAVAFWCDPISGHATLYWYRQILGQGPELLVQFQDESVVDDSQLPKDRFSAERLKGVDSTLKIQPAELGDSAMYLCASSLGGSAYYNEQFFGPGTRLTVL.